This T cell receptor (beta chain) was obtained from a study of blood T cell repertoires in COVID-19. For the study at large: Samples representing acute and convalescent COVID-19 were sourced from the United States, Italy and Spain. PBMCs, B-cell-depleted T cells, or T cells were the source of the cDNA or gDNA that made up the material.

Trimming removed 4 bases at V and 11 bases at J, with 15 bases between. CDR1 LGHNA and CDR2 YSLEER come from the germline V gene. This CDR3 comprises 14 residues. How the authors handled the data: Counts of nucleated cells, estimated from reference gene primer amplification, were obtained. The protocol was immunoSEQ multiplex PCR, while the TCRdb copy is restricted to in-frame clones and leaves out a portion. The DNA gave D and trimming, while V, J and clone size come from that table. The sample yields 190,000 or so clones, 70% to 90% seen once. The TCR was taken from a man aged 35-49 years with active or convalescent COVID-19. V gene TRBV4-3 combines with J gene TRBJ1-6; D perhaps matches TRBD1 (5 bases). Sequencing used peripheral blood. This chain's CDR3 is CASSLSGGSTPLHF. In DNA form, the CDR3 reads TGCGCCAGCAGCCTCTCGGGGGGGTCTACACCCCTCCACTTT.